Shown below are 12 T cell receptor beta chains from a single sample sequenced in a study of identical twins. One entry per CDR3 protein, called by TCRdb with MiXCR from the 5' RACE reads. The table shows roughly 240,000 distinct CDR3 sequences, with about 7% occurring only once. These data were likewise used in another study, on yellow fever vaccine responses in identical twins.

Sequenced input: memory (CD45RO+) T cells sorted from blood. The receptors shown here come from a woman between 18 and 30 years old in good health.

The rearrangement links TRBV27 to TRBJ2-7; 14 nucleotides agree with TRBD2. This CDR3 has 17 amino acids. Looked up from germline, CDR1 is MNHEY and CDR2 is SMNVEV (reference sequence). The V gene end was trimmed by 3 bases and the J gene end by 6 bases; junction bases not matched to a gene: 10. CDR3 in amino acids: CASSLGGGTSGRGEQYF. CDR3 nucleotide sequence: TGTGCCAGCAGTTTGGGGGGGGGGACTAGCGGGAGAGGCGAGCAGTACTTC.

This clonotype was observed at least ten times. The genes are TRBV14 and TRBJ1-2; D is undetermined. Trimming cost V 0 bases and J 2 bases, with 13 bases left between them. From germline, CDR1 is SGHDN and CDR2 FVKESK. There are 16 residues in the CDR3. CDR3 bases: TGTGCCAGCAGCCAAGATCGGATCGGAGAAAACTATGGCTACACCTTC. This translates into CASSQDRIGENYGYTF. Full variable domain (rest looked up from reference TRBV14 and TRBJ1-2): EAGVTQFPSHSVIEKGQTVTLRCDPISGHDNLYWYRRVMGKEIKFLLHFVKESKQDESGMPNNRFLAERTGGTYSTLKVQPAELEDSGVYFCASSQDRIGENYGYTFGSGTRLTVV.

The sample holds many counts of this clonotype. This chain links TRBV5-1 with TRBJ2-3, with TRBD2 matching over 7 bases. The germline V gene encodes CDR1 SGHRS and CDR2 YFSETQ. V gave up 5 bases and J gave up 0 bases; unmatched junction bases: 12. The CDR3 is 17 amino acids. The DNA of the CDR3 is TGCGCCAGCAGATTCTCGCTAGCGGCTTATAGCACAGATACGCAGTATTTT. Translating gives CASRFSLAAYSTDTQYF.

This clonotype has a handful of counts. V and J are TRBV6-5 and TRBJ2-1, with TRBD2 matching 12 bases. The ends lost 4 bases at V and 9 bases at J; junction bases unmatched: 10. Germline lookup yields CDR1 MNHEY and CDR2 SVGAGI. The CDR3 is 16 amino acids. CDR3 residues: CASSFPSTSGRVEQFF. CDR3 nucleotide sequence: TGTGCCAGCAGTTTCCCGTCGACTAGCGGGAGAGTTGAGCAGTTCTTC.

At least ten counts were recorded for this clonotype. The chain carries TRBV6-1 and TRBJ1-5; TRBD1 might be the D (5 bases). The V and J ends lost 7 bases and 1 base respectively, with 20 bases between them. CDR3 length: 17 residues. Germline V gene data show CDR1 as MNHNS and CDR2 as SASEGT. The CDR3 nucleotides read TGTGCCAGCACCCCCACTGGGGGTAGCGGAAGCAATCAGCCCCAGCATTTT. Translated: CASTPTGGSGSNQPQHF.

This clonotype was observed a handful of times. J is TRBJ2-7 and V is TRBV15; TRBD1 is a possible D gene (6 bases). Trimming shortened V by 1 base and J by 4 bases, and 17 bases separated the two germline ends. CDR3 length: 16 amino acids. Per the germline V gene, CDR1 is LNHNV and CDR2 is YYDKDF (reference sequence). This CDR3 reads CATSRGLDRMDYEQYF. DNA of the CDR3: TGTGCCACCAGCAGAGGATTGGACAGAATGGATTACGAGCAGTACTTC.

This clonotype was recorded at least ten times. The chain employs TRBV5-1 and TRBJ2-3; 12 nucleotides match TRBD2. The V segment lost 1 base and the J segment 4 bases; nucleotides outside the gene matches: 10. CDR3 size: 18 residues. Germline CDR1 and CDR2: SGHRS and YFSETQ. CDR3 coding DNA: TGCGCCAGCAGCTTGATGGGGAATCTAGCGGGAGGGTCAGATACGCAGTATTTT. This codes for CASSLMGNLAGGSDTQYF.

Many counts were recorded for this clonotype. V gene TRBV10-3 combines with J gene TRBJ2-1; D not certain. The V end lost 6 bases, the J end lost 6 bases, and 6 bases lay between the germline ends. The germline gives CDR1 ENHRY, CDR2 SYGVKD. This CDR3 comprises 11 residues. This CDR3 is CAISGSNEQFF. The DNA for the CDR3 is TGTGCCATCAGCGGTTCCAATGAGCAGTTCTTC.

Ten or more counts support this clonotype. This chain connects TRBV28 to TRBJ2-1; maybe TRBD2 (5 bases). V was shortened by 5 bases and J by 13 bases, with 24 bases between the two germline ends. The germline gives CDR1 MDHEN, CDR2 SYDVKM. The CDR3 has 15 amino acids. The CDR3 region has the DNA TGTGCCAGCAGTCCAAACCGGGCCTTAGGAGGAAGCCAGTTCTTC. Its protein is CASSPNRALGGSQFF.

This clonotype has ten or more counts. The chain combines TRBV7-9 with TRBJ2-7, with D uncertain. Germline V gene data show CDR1 as SEHNR and CDR2 as FQNEAQ (reference sequence). V lost 5 bases and J lost 7, with 12 bases in between. CDR3 length equals 12 residues. CDR3 sequence: CASSPHPYEQYF. The CDR3 bases are TGTGCCAGCAGCCCGCACCCTTATGAGCAGTACTTC. Together with reference TRBV7-9 and TRBJ2-7, the CDR3 gives the full variable domain: DTGVSQNPRHKITKRGQNVTFRCDPISEHNRLYWYRQTLGQGPEFLTYFQNEAQLEKSRLLSDRFSAERPKGSFSTLEIQRTEQGDSAMYLCASSPHPYEQYFGPGTRLTVT.

This clonotype was picked up a small number of times. V gene TRBV5-1 combines with J gene TRBJ2-1, with TRBD1 matching 9 bases. The CDR3 length is 13 residues. Germline trimming cut 4 bases from V and 8 bases from J; bases unmatched to any gene: 4. CDR1 SGHRS and CDR2 YFSETQ come from the germline V gene. The CDR3: CASSPGTGYEQFF. For the CDR3, the DNA is TGCGCCAGCAGCCCCGGGACAGGGTATGAGCAGTTCTTC. The variable domain in full, with the rest retrieved from reference TRBV5-1 and TRBJ2-1, is KAGVTQTPRYLIKTRGQQVTLSCSPISGHRSVSWYQQTPGQGLQFLFEYFSETQRNKGNFPGRFSGRQFSNSRSEMNVSTLELGDSALYLCASSPGTGYEQFFGPGTRLTVL.

In its sample, this clonotype was seen a few times. The V and J genes are TRBV10-3 and TRBJ2-2; D perhaps matches TRBD2 (6 bases). The CDR3 length is 16 residues. V lost 0 bases and J lost 6, with 14 bases in between. Germline CDR1 and CDR2: ENHRY and SYGVKD. CDR3 coding DNA: TGTGCCATCAGTGAGTCAGCGGGCACAGGTCCCGGGGAGCTGTTTTTT. As protein: CAISESAGTGPGELFF.